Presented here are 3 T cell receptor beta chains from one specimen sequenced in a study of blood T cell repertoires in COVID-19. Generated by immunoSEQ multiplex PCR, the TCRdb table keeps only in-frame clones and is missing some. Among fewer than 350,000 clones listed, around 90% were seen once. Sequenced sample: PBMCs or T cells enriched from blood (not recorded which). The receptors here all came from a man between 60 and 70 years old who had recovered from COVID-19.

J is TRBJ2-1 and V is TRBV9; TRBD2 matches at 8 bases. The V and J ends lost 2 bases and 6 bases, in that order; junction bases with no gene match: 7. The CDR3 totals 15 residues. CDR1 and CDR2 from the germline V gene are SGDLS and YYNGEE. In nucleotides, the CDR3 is TGTGCCAGCAGCGTTAGTCTAGCGGGTCCCAATGAGCAGTTCTTC. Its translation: CASSVSLAGPNEQFF.

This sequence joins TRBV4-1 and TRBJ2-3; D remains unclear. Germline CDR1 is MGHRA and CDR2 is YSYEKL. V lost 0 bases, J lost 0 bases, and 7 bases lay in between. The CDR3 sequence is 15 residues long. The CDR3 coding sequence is TGCGCCAGCAGCCAAGATTTCCAGAGCACAGATACGCAGTATTTT. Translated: CASSQDFQSTDTQYF.

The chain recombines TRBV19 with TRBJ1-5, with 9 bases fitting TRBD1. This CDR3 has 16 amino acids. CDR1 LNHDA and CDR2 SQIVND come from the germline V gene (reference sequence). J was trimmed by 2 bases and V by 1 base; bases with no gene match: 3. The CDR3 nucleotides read TGTGCCAGTAGTATAGCACAGGGGGCTGGCAATCAGCCCCAGCATTTT. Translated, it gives CASSIAQGAGNQPQHF.